These T cell receptor beta chains were read from a single sample in a study of patients and donors after allogeneic stem cell transplantation. TCRdb re-analysed the RT-PCR reads in MiXCR, keeping a single row per CDR3 protein. The data show hundreds of thousands of distinct CDR3 sequences, roughly 16% seen once. What was sequenced was blood, either unsorted or a sorted T cell fraction (not recorded which). The receptors derive from a human donor who was either an allogeneic HSCT recipient or a stem cell or donor lymphocyte infusion donor (not recorded which). It is not recorded whose cells these are; they may come from a transplant donor. Both conserved end residues are part of each CDR3. A D gene is named only where the DNA matches it firmly. Clone size, where shown, is once, few, many, or a class for clones that have expanded.

J gene	V gene	clone size	CDR3 length	D gene	CDR3 DNA	CDR3 protein
TRBJ1-5	TRBV20-1	few	15	-	TGCAGTGCTAGACCGACCGGGGTCGGGTATCAGCCCCAGCATTTT	CSARPTGVGYQPQHF
TRBJ2-7	TRBV6-5	few	15	TRBD2	TGTGCCAGCAGTTACGGGACTAGTGGACCGTACGAGCAGTACTTC	CASSYGTSGPYEQYF
TRBJ2-3	TRBV5-6	few	17	-	TGTGCCAGCAGCGTCACGGGACTCCTAAAGAGGGCAGATACGCAGTATTTT	CASSVTGLLKRADTQYF
TRBJ1-5	TRBV7-2	many	14	-	TGTGCCAGCAGCTATGGTGGCACAAATCAGCCCCAGCATTTT	CASSYGGTNQPQHF
TRBJ2-5	TRBV7-9	few	15	-	TGTGCCAGCAGCTTATATACGGGAGTACGGGAGACCCAGTACTTC	CASSLYTGVRETQYF
TRBJ2-7	TRBV29-1	many	16	-	TGCAGCGTTGGAACCCTTGGGGCAGGCCAATCCTACGAGCAGTACTTC	CSVGTLGAGQSYEQYF
TRBJ2-3	TRBV6-1	few	16	TRBD1	TGTGCCAGCAGCGCACAGGGGGCGAGGGGCACAGATACGCAGTATTTT	CASSAQGARGTDTQYF
TRBJ2-1	TRBV12-5	few	17	TRBD2	TGTGCTAGTGGTTTGCCCCGGGGACTAGCCCTACGCAATGAGCAGTTCTTC	CASGLPRGLALRNEQFF
TRBJ1-6	TRBV3-1	-	18	-	TGTGCCAGCAGCCAAGTCCCGTGGGCAGGGACCTTTAATTCACCCCTCCACTTT	CASSQVPWAGTFNSPLHF
TRBJ2-7	TRBV18	few	13	-	TGTGCCAGCTCACCACAGTCCAGGGGCGAGCAGTACTTC	CASSPQSRGEQYF
TRBJ1-5	TRBV19	few	16	-	TGTGCCAGTAGTCCCACCCCGCCCCGTTTCAATCAGCCCCAGCATTTT	CASSPTPPRFNQPQHF
TRBJ2-5	TRBV20-1	once	15	-	TGCAGTGCTAGAGATGAACTTGTGAGGCAAGAGACCCAGTACTTC	CSARDELVRQETQYF
TRBJ2-3	TRBV12-3/TRBV12-4	few	18	TRBD1	TGTGCCAGCAGTTTAGGGGGACAGGGGGCTCGTAGCACAGATACGCAGTATTTT	CASSLGGQGARSTDTQYF
TRBJ2-3	TRBV7-3	-	16	-	TGTGCCAGCAGCTTAAGTCCTAGGGGGGGCACAGATACGCAGTATTTT	CASSLSPRGGTDTQYF
TRBJ1-5	TRBV20-1	few	14	TRBD1	TGCAGTGCCCCGGGACAGGGAACCAATCAGCCCCAGCATTTT	CSAPGQGTNQPQHF
TRBJ2-2	TRBV7-7	-	17	-	TGTGCTAGCAGCTTAGGATCTTCCGCCCTAAACGCCGGGGAGCTGTTTTTT	CASSLGSSALNAGELFF
TRBJ2-7	TRBV25-1	few	11	TRBD1	TGTGCCAGACAGGGGATCTACGAGCAGTACTTC	CARQGIYEQYF
TRBJ1-4	TRBV12-3/TRBV12-4	-	16	TRBD1	TGTGCCAGCAGCCTCTCTCCGGGACAGGGTAGTGAAAAACTGTTTTTT	CASSLSPGQGSEKLFF
TRBJ2-1	TRBV7-9	few	16	-	TGTGCCAGCAGCTTATGGGTCTCGAGCCTTATCAATGAGCAGTTCTTC	CASSLWVSSLINEQFF
TRBJ2-4	TRBV29-1	few	11	-	TGCAGCGTTGCCAGGGGGGACATTCAGTACTTC	CSVARGDIQYF
TRBJ1-1	TRBV20-1	-	12	TRBD1	TGCAGTGCCGCACCAGGGGGCACTGAAGCTTTCTTT	CSAAPGGTEAFF
TRBJ2-1	TRBV7-2	few	16	TRBD2	TGTGCCAGCAGCTTAGATTCCGGGAGGGCCAGGGATGAGCAGTTCTTC	CASSLDSGRARDEQFF
TRBJ2-3	TRBV19	few	15	TRBD2	TGTGCCAGTAGTATTATAGCGGGAGGCTCAGATACGCAGTATTTT	CASSIIAGGSDTQYF
TRBJ2-3	TRBV24-1	-	16	-	TGTGCCACCAGTGATTTGCGGGGGACAGTCACAGATACGCAGTATTTT	CATSDLRGTVTDTQYF
TRBJ1-1	TRBV7-2	few	14	-	TGTGCCAGCAGCCGACAGGCATCGAACACTGAAGCTTTCTTT	CASSRQASNTEAFF
TRBJ1-5	TRBV5-5	few	18	TRBD1	TGTGCCAGCAGCTCCCATCTCCGGGACAGCTATAGCAATCAGCCCCAGCATTTT	CASSSHLRDSYSNQPQHF
TRBJ2-2	TRBV2	-	15	TRBD2	TGTGCCAGCGATTATCCGGGAGGGGTCACCGGGGAGCTGTTTTTT	CASDYPGGVTGELFF
TRBJ2-3	TRBV7-2	-	15	-	TGTGCCAGCAGCCCCTGGGGCCGCTTCACAGATACGCAGTATTTT	CASSPWGRFTDTQYF
TRBJ1-1	TRBV15	many	14	TRBD1	TGTGCCACCAGCAGAGGCGGACAGGCGAGTGAAGCTTTCTTT	CATSRGGQASEAFF
TRBJ2-1	TRBV2	-	15	-	TGTGCCAGCAGTTGGGACTTCTCCATTGGGGGTGAGCAGTTCTTC	CASSWDFSIGGEQFF
TRBJ2-1	TRBV7-6	-	13	-	TGTGCCAGCAGCCAATTAGGGGTGGGTGAGCAGTTCTTC	CASSQLGVGEQFF
TRBJ1-2	TRBV2	-	11	TRBD1	TGTGCCAGGGGACAGACCTATGGCTACACCTTC	CARGQTYGYTF
TRBJ2-5	TRBV2	-	14	-	TGTGCCAGCAGTAAGGGACTGCAGCAAGAGACCCAGTACTTC	CASSKGLQQETQYF
TRBJ2-7	TRBV6-2/TRBV6-3	-	12	-	TGTGCCAGCAGTTACTCGGTTGGCGAGCAGTACTTC	CASSYSVGEQYF
TRBJ2-1	TRBV19	few	12	-	TGTGCCAGTAGCTTTGTAAAGAATGAGCAGTTCTTC	CASSFVKNEQFF
TRBJ1-6	TRBV11-2	-	17	-	TGTGCCAGCAGCTTAGGGCCGAAGGGATCCTATAATTCACCCCTCCACTTT	CASSLGPKGSYNSPLHF
TRBJ1-2	TRBV7-3	few	15	TRBD1	TGTGCCAGCAGCTTTACCGGGACAGTTAACTATGGCTACACCTTC	CASSFTGTVNYGYTF
TRBJ2-6	TRBV5-1	once	16	TRBD2	TGCGCCAGCAGCACCCCGGGGGGCTCTGGGGCCAACGTCCTGACTTTC	CASSTPGGSGANVLTF
TRBJ1-5	TRBV12-3/TRBV12-4	once	15	-	TGTGCCAGCAGTTTTCGAGGTCAGGGCAATCAGCCCCAGCATTTT	CASSFRGQGNQPQHF
TRBJ1-1	TRBV5-1	-	16	-	TGCGCCAGCAGCTTGGGTGGGCAGCGCCCGAACACTGAAGCTTTCTTT	CASSLGGQRPNTEAFF
TRBJ2-3	TRBV6-5	many	15	-	TGTGCCAGCAGTTACAGTAGAGAACCCACAGATACGCAGTATTTT	CASSYSREPTDTQYF
TRBJ1-4	TRBV20-1	-	16	-	TGCAGTGCAAGTCTTCTCGGGCGTATCAAAGATGAAAAACTGTTTTTT	CSASLLGRIKDEKLFF
TRBJ2-1	TRBV11-1	few	18	TRBD2	TGTGCCAGCAGCCGGACTAGCGGGGGACTCAGCTCCTACAATGAGCAGTTCTTC	CASSRTSGGLSSYNEQFF
TRBJ2-5	TRBV24-1	-	14	-	TGTGCCACCAGTGATTTAGGGTCACCCGAGACCCAGTACTTC	CATSDLGSPETQYF
TRBJ2-1	TRBV12-3/TRBV12-4	few	15	TRBD1	TGTGCCAGCACTAGGAACAGGGGGCTCTACAATGAGCAGTTCTTC	CASTRNRGLYNEQFF
TRBJ2-5	TRBV24-1	-	14	-	TGTGCCACCAGTGAGTCCTCGGTGGGCGGGACCCAGTACTTC	CATSESSVGGTQYF